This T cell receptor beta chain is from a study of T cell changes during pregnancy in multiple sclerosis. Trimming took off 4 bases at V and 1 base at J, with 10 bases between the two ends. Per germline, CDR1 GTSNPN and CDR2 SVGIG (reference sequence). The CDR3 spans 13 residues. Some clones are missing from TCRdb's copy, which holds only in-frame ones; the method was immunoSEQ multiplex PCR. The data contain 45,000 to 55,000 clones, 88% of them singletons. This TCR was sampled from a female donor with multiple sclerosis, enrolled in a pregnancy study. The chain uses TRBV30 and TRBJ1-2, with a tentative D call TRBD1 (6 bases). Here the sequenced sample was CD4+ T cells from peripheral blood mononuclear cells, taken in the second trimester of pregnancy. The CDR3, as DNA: TGTGCCTGGACTCCGGACAGTAACTATGGCTACACCTTC. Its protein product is CAWTPDSNYGYTF. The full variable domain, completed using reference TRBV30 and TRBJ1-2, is SQTIHQWPATLVQPVGSPLSLECTVEGTSNPNLYWYRQAAGRGLQLLFYSVGIGQISSEVPQNLSASRPQDRQFILSSKKLLLSDSGFYLCAWTPDSNYGYTFGSGTRLTVV.